These 14 T cell receptor beta chains originate from one sample sequenced in a study of cytomegalovirus exposure and HLA in healthy donors. Method: immunoSEQ multiplex PCR; TCRdb's copy keeps in-frame clones and lacks some. This repertoire shows 130,000 to 150,000 clones, 80% to 90% found once; its top ten account for over 6.5%. Sequenced: PBMCs. The receptors derive from a woman between 18 and 29 years old in good health and CMV-seropositive.

This chain joins TRBV7-9 and TRBJ2-1, with 14 bases lining up with TRBD2. The trim removed 5 bases at V and 3 bases at J, leaving 6 bases unmatched. This CDR3 comprises 17 residues. CDR1 and CDR2 (germline): SEHNR, FQNEAQ (reference sequence). The CDR3 reads CASSTGTSGGNYNEQFF. CDR3 nucleotides: TGTGCCAGCAGCACAGGGACTAGCGGGGGCAACTACAATGAGCAGTTCTTC.

The rearrangement joins TRBV5-5 to TRBJ2-5; 9 bases agree with TRBD1. This CDR3 has 14 residues. Per the germline V gene, CDR1 is SGHKS and CDR2 is YYEKEE (reference sequence). Germline trimming cut 1 base from V and 7 bases from J; bases unmatched to any gene: 5. CDR3 sequence reads: CASSLTGGSGTQYF. The CDR3 coding sequence is TGTGCCAGCAGCTTGACAGGGGGCTCAGGGACCCAGTACTTC.

The chain is built from TRBV5-5 and TRBJ2-7; possibly TRBD2 for D (5 bases). This CDR3 spans 12 amino acids. Germline V gene lookup returns CDR1 SGHKS and CDR2 YYEKEE (reference sequence). V was trimmed by 4 bases and J by 4 bases, leaving 9 bases between them. CDR3 residues: CASSRTLYEQYF. In nucleotides, the CDR3 is TGTGCCAGCAGCCGGACTTTATACGAGCAGTACTTC.

V gene TRBV5-6 combines with J gene TRBJ2-2; TRBD1 matches 9 bases. V shed 1 base, J shed 5 bases, and the junction held 3 bases outside the gene matches. There are 15 residues in the CDR3. Per germline, CDR1 SGHDT and CDR2 YYEEEE. The CDR3 coding sequence is TGTGCCAGCAGCTTGCCGACAGGGGGGACCGGGGAGCTGTTTTTT. This translates into CASSLPTGGTGELFF.

J is TRBJ2-3 and V is TRBV4-3, with D hard to call. CDR3 length: 15 residues. Germline V lookup: CDR1 LGHNA, CDR2 YSLEER. The ends were cut back, 4 bases at V and 4 bases at J, with 15 bases in the middle. This chain's CDR3 is CASSPRWWAADTQYF. CDR3 nucleotides: TGCGCCAGCAGCCCGAGATGGTGGGCAGCAGATACGCAGTATTTT.

V usage is TRBV28 and J usage is TRBJ1-4, with 10 positions matching TRBD1. CDR3 length: 16 residues. The junction had 9 bases not matched to a gene; V was cut back by 6 bases and J by 5 bases. Per the germline V gene, CDR1 is MDHEN and CDR2 is SYDVKM. The CDR3 loop is CASSYGQGVINEKLFF. The CDR3 DNA follows: TGTGCCAGCAGCTACGGACAGGGGGTTATAAATGAAAAACTGTTTTTT.

This rearrangement joins TRBV5-1 to TRBJ2-3; TRBD2 aligns across 9 bases. Germline CDR1 SGHRS, CDR2 YFSETQ. This CDR3 region has 17 residues. Losses at the gene ends were 0 bases for V and 3 bases for J; bases not matched to a gene: 8. The CDR3 region has the DNA TGCGCCAGCAGCTTGGGCGGGAGGGAGGCGCGGACAGATACGCAGTATTTT. Its translation is CASSLGGREARTDTQYF. Complete variable domain (other parts from reference TRBV5-1 and TRBJ2-3): KAGVTQTPRYLIKTRGQQVTLSCSPISGHRSVSWYQQTPGQGLQFLFEYFSETQRNKGNFPGRFSGRQFSNSRSEMNVSTLELGDSALYLCASSLGGREARTDTQYFGPGTRLTVL.

This rearrangement joins TRBV18 to TRBJ2-2, with TRBD1 as a possible D gene (5 bases). Germline V gene data show CDR1 as KGHSH and CDR2 as LQKENI. The CDR3 length is 17 residues. V lost 0 bases to trimming and J lost 5 bases, with 16 bases between them. The CDR3 DNA reads as TGTGCCAGCTCACCACCTGGGGTGGGCAGGACAACCGGGGAGCTGTTTTTT. Amino acid sequence: CASSPPGVGRTTGELFF.

The table lists this clone with a few counts. This chain connects TRBV5-1 to TRBJ2-7; 9 positions match TRBD2. CDR3 length: 16 amino acids. V shed 0 bases and J 6 bases; nucleotides not matched to a gene: 10. Germline V CDR1 and CDR2: SGHRS, YFSETQ. CDR3 amino acids: CASSLGQIAGVPEQYF. CDR3 nucleotides: TGCGCCAGCAGCTTGGGTCAGATAGCGGGAGTCCCCGAGCAGTACTTC.

J is TRBJ2-7 and V is TRBV5-1, with 8 bases lining up with TRBD1. V shed 4 bases and J 4 bases; nucleotides not matched to a gene: 7. Germline CDR1 reads SGHRS; CDR2 reads YFSETQ. The CDR3 spans 14 residues. This chain's CDR3 is CASSADRGFYEQYF. The CDR3 DNA reads as TGCGCCAGCAGCGCAGACAGGGGATTTTACGAGCAGTACTTC.

This clone was counted once. V gene TRBV2 combines with J gene TRBJ2-3, with a weak D call TRBD1 (5 bases). Germline V gene lookup returns CDR1 SNHLY and CDR2 FYNNEI. V gave up 7 bases and J gave up 3 bases, with 11 bases separating them. The CDR3 length is 13 residues. The CDR3 DNA reads TGTGCCAGCATTGCGGACATAACAGATACGCAGTATTTT. Translating gives CASIADITDTQYF.

The rearrangement uses TRBV6-5 and TRBJ2-4, with TRBD2 as a possible D gene (5 bases). Looked up from germline, CDR1 is MNHEY and CDR2 is SVGAGI. The CDR3 consists of 13 residues. V dropped 6 bases and J dropped 6 bases, with 12 bases sitting between them. The CDR3 loop reads CASSSGRGNIQYF. DNA for the CDR3: TGTGCCAGCAGCTCCGGACGGGGAAACATTCAGTACTTC.

The chain carries TRBV11-2 and TRBJ2-2, with 10 bases matching TRBD2. V trimming: 1 base; J trimming: 7 bases; junction bases outside the gene matches: 9. CDR3 size: 17 residues. Germline CDR1 SGHAT, CDR2 FQNNGV. The CDR3 coding sequence is TGTGCCAGCAGCTTAGGTCCAGCGGGAGGGCTGATCGGGGAGCTGTTTTTT. Translation: CASSLGPAGGLIGELFF. Full variable domain (outside the CDR3, taken from reference TRBV11-2 and TRBJ2-2): EAGVAQSPRYKIIEKRQSVAFWCNPISGHATLYWYQQILGQGPKLLIQFQNNGVVDDSQLPKDRFSAERLKGVDSTLKIQPAKLEDSAVYLCASSLGPAGGLIGELFFGEGSRLTVL.

This clone came up once. V usage is TRBV28 and J usage is TRBJ1-1; tentative D call: TRBD1 (5 bases). CDR1 and CDR2 from the germline V gene are MDHEN and SYDVKM. This CDR3 contains 12 residues. The V and J ends lost 7 bases and 7 bases respectively, with 13 bases between them. The CDR3 protein is CASTSGGDEAFF. In DNA, the CDR3 is TGTGCCAGCACAAGCGGGGGGGATGAAGCTTTCTTT.